These 19 T cell receptor beta chains share one sample of origin, sequenced in a study of blood T cell repertoires in COVID-19. The assay was immunoSEQ multiplex PCR, and TCRdb's table has in-frame clones only and misses some. The repertoire consists of over 200,000 clones, with more than 75% occurring once and the leading ten covering 15% to 17%. The material sequenced was PBMCs or T cells enriched from blood (not recorded which). Source of these receptors: a man aged 18-30 years who had recovered from COVID-19.

The rearrangement links TRBV5-4 to TRBJ1-1; no definite D call. The CDR3 is 14 amino acids. V dropped 3 bases and J dropped 1 base, with 10 bases sitting between them. In germline, CDR1 is SGHNT, CDR2 YYREEE (reference sequence). The CDR3 sequence is CASSSLLSNTEAFF. The CDR3, as DNA: TGTGCCAGCAGCTCCTTACTTTCGAACACTGAAGCTTTCTTT.

This clone came up a few times. The V gene is TRBV5-1, the J gene TRBJ1-1; a weak D match, TRBD1 (6 bases). The CDR3 consists of 15 residues. Germline V gives CDR1 SGHRS, CDR2 YFSETQ. The V end was cut by 3 bases, the J end by 5 bases, with 17 bases between. The CDR3 nucleotides are TGCGCCAGCAGCTCCCAGGCGGGGGGGCGGACTGAAGCTTTCTTT. Translating gives CASSSQAGGRTEAFF.

V is TRBV3-1 (or the pseudogene TRBV3-2) and J is TRBJ1-1; D perhaps matches TRBD1 (5 bases). Germline loops: CDR1 LGHDT, CDR2 YNNKEL (reference sequence). The CDR3 runs to 17 residues. V was pared by 4 bases and J by 5 bases, with 23 bases between. The CDR3 DNA follows: TGTGCCAGCAGCCGTATACCGGGACCCACGGGGGGAACTGAAGCTTTCTTT. It codes for CASSRIPGPTGGTEAFF.

The gene calls are TRBV5-8 and TRBJ1-1, with TRBD1 identical over 12 bases. Germline V gene lookup returns CDR1 SGHTS and CDR2 YDEGEE. The J segment lost 6 bases and the V segment lost 3 bases, leaving 3 bases of the junction unmatched. The CDR3 covers 14 residues. CDR3 residues: CASSWGQGAAEAFF. For the CDR3, the DNA is TGTGCCAGCAGCTGGGGACAGGGGGCAGCTGAAGCTTTCTTT.

The chain is built from TRBV4-1 and TRBJ2-3, with 10 nucleotides matching TRBD2. Germline trimming cut 1 base from V and 4 bases from J; bases unmatched to any gene: 11. Germline CDR1 reads MGHRA; CDR2 reads YSYEKL. This CDR3 contains 18 residues. The CDR3 coding sequence is TGCGCCAGCAGCCAAGTAGCTGTTTTAAGCGGGGGGGCAGATACGCAGTATTTT. Its translation is CASSQVAVLSGGADTQYF.

The chain uses TRBV6-5 and TRBJ2-7; 10 bases match TRBD2. V shed 2 bases, J shed 6 bases, and the junction held 7 bases outside the gene matches. The CDR3 length is 15 residues. Germline CDR1 MNHEY, CDR2 SVGAGI. The CDR3 spells CASSYGLAGDGEQYF. CDR3 DNA: TGTGCCAGCAGTTACGGGCTAGCGGGAGATGGCGAGCAGTACTTC.

The chain links TRBV15 to TRBJ2-1, with a weak D call TRBD1 (7 bases). V was clipped by 8 bases and J by 9 bases, with 17 bases between them. The CDR3 totals 13 residues. The germline V gene has CDR1 LNHNV and CDR2 YYDKDF (reference sequence). The CDR3, as DNA: TGTGCCACCCAGAGAGCGCAGGGGGGTGAGCAGTTCTTC. Amino acid sequence: CATQRAQGGEQFF. Filled out from reference TRBV15 and TRBJ2-1, the complete variable domain reads DAMVIQNPRYQVTQFGKPVTLSCSQTLNHNVMYWYQQKSSQAPKLLFHYYDKDFNNEADTPDNFQSRRPNTSFCFLDIRSPGLGDTAMYLCATQRAQGGEQFFGPGTRLTVL.

This chain connects TRBV28 to TRBJ1-6, with D unclear. Germline V gene sequence: CDR1 MDHEN, CDR2 SYDVKM. Trimming pared 7 bases from V and 7 bases from J, leaving 11 bases between. The CDR3 has 13 residues. Written as DNA, the CDR3 is TGTGCCAGCATATCGGGGTGGAATTCACCCCTCCACTTT. Translated: CASISGWNSPLHF.

In its sample, this clone was seen a few times. The V gene is TRBV2, the J gene TRBJ2-7; TRBD2 aligns across 10 bases. Trimming at V came to 8 bases and at J to 3 bases, leaving 4 bases not matched to a gene. The CDR3 has 13 residues. In germline, CDR1 is SNHLY, CDR2 FYNNEI. This CDR3 reads CASLTSGIYEQYF. CDR3 nucleotide sequence: TGTGCCAGCTTAACTAGCGGGATCTACGAGCAGTACTTC.

This chain connects TRBV5-5 to TRBJ1-1; D remains unclear. V was cut by 4 bases and J by 5 bases, with 12 bases left in between. Germline V CDR1 and CDR2: SGHKS, YYEKEE (reference sequence). This CDR3 has 13 residues. CDR3 sequence (DNA): TGTGCCAGCAGCCTCGGGAGGGAAACTGAAGCTTTCTTT. Its protein is CASSLGRETEAFF.

The genes are TRBV5-4 and TRBJ1-1, with D tentatively TRBD1 (5 bases). Per the germline V gene, CDR1 is SGHNT and CDR2 is YYREEE (reference sequence). CDR3 size: 16 residues. Trimming left V 4 bases short and J 1 base short, with 17 bases between. The CDR3: CASSPQLVQANTEAFF. The CDR3 DNA follows: TGTGCCAGCAGCCCCCAACTTGTACAGGCGAACACTGAAGCTTTCTTT. Full variable domain (rest looked up from reference TRBV5-4 and TRBJ1-1): ETGVTQSPTHLIKTRGQQVTLRCSSQSGHNTVSWYQQALGQGPQFIFQYYREEENGRGNFPPRFSGLQFPNYSSELNVNALELDDSALYLCASSPQLVQANTEAFFGQGTRLTVV.

This chain joins TRBV10-1 and TRBJ2-5; a possible D gene is TRBD2 (5 bases). Germline lookup yields CDR1 WNHNN and CDR2 SYGVQD (reference sequence). This CDR3 has 11 amino acids. The germline V and J ends were trimmed by 6 bases and 5 bases, with 7 bases remaining between them. This CDR3 is CASSTGETQYF. The CDR3 DNA sequence: TGCGCCAGCAGCACGGGGGAGACCCAGTACTTC.

The rearrangement uses TRBV18 and TRBJ1-5; 9 positions match TRBD1. Germline V CDR1 and CDR2: KGHSH, LQKENI. Trimming removed 3 bases from V and 6 bases from J; junction bases left unmatched: 9. The CDR3 length is 16 residues. The CDR3 DNA is TGTGCCAGCTCACCTTCAACAGGGGGCAGTGGTCAGCCCCAGCATTTT. It codes for CASSPSTGGSGQPQHF.

This clone has only a few counts. The rearrangement joins TRBV27 to TRBJ1-6; D is perhaps TRBD1 (5 bases). The CDR3 has 18 residues. Looked up from germline, CDR1 is MNHEY and CDR2 is SMNVEV (reference sequence). V was shortened by 5 bases and J by 3 bases, with 20 bases between the two germline ends. CDR3 nucleotides: TGTGCCAGCAGTGTCCGCGCGGGGACGGGGCTCTATAATTCACCCCTCCACTTT. This encodes CASSVRAGTGLYNSPLHF.

The rearrangement uses TRBV12-3 or TRBV12-4 and TRBJ1-4; tentative D call: TRBD1 (5 bases). V was clipped by 10 bases and J by 7 bases, with 13 bases between them. The CDR3 has 12 residues. The CDR3 sequence: CANGRQGEKLFF. CDR3 nucleotide sequence: TGTGCCAATGGGCGGCAGGGTGAAAAACTGTTTTTT.

This clone was found a few times. This chain uses TRBV25-1 with TRBJ2-2; no reliable D call. The CDR3 consists of 15 residues. In germline, CDR1 is MGHDK, CDR2 SYGVNS. Trimming took 5 bases from V and 3 from J, leaving 13 bases between them. The CDR3, as DNA: TGTGCCAGCAGTTCGATGTTAGCAGACACCGGGGAGCTGTTTTTT. It translates to CASSSMLADTGELFF.

In the case of this clone: This CDR3 is also generated by other DNA sequences in the sample. The chain employs TRBV6-5 and TRBJ2-3; the D gene is possibly TRBD1 (5 bases). The CDR3 is 14 amino acids. Germline CDR1 and CDR2: MNHEY and SVGAGI. V was pared by 0 bases and J by 6 bases, with 10 bases between. The CDR3 sequence is CASSYSRGTDTQYF. DNA for the CDR3: TGTGCCAGCAGTTACTCAAGGGGAACGGATACGCAGTATTTT.

This clone occurred once. A read error may produce the germline difference seen at one junction end. The rearrangement joins TRBV2 to TRBJ1-2, with TRBD1 matching 7 bases. Germline loops: CDR1 SNHLY, CDR2 FYNNEI. This CDR3 comprises 12 residues. The CDR3 DNA follows: TGTGCCAGCAGGGAAGGGGGCACTGGCTACACCTTC. Translation gives CASREGGTGYTF.

This clone was counted a single time. The chain uses TRBV10-3 and TRBJ1-1; 8 nucleotides agree with TRBD1. V dropped 3 bases and J dropped 1; count of bases not matched to a gene: 4. The CDR3 extends over 15 amino acids. Germline CDR1 ENHRY, CDR2 SYGVKD. The CDR3 sequence is CAISDRTGTNTEAFF. The CDR3, as DNA: TGTGCCATCAGTGACAGGACAGGGACGAACACTGAAGCTTTCTTT.